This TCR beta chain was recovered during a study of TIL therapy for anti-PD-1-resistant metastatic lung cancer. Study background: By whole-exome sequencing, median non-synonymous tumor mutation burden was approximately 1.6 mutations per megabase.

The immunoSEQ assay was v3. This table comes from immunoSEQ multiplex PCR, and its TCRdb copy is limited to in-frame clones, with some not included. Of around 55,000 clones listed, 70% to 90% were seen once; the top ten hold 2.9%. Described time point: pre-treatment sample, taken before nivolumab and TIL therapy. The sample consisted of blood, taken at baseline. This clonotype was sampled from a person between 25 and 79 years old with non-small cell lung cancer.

The chain's CDR3 is CASSRQGTGELFF. In DNA, the CDR3 is TGTGCCAGCAGCCGACAGGGCACCGGGGAGCTGTTTTTT. This chain uses TRBV2 with TRBJ2-2, with 7 bases matching TRBD1. The V gene's germline CDR1 is SNHLY and CDR2 FYNNEI. The CDR3 totals 13 residues. V was pared by 6 bases and J by 4 bases, with 2 bases of the junction left unmatched. Variable domain in full (rest from reference TRBV2 and TRBJ2-2): EPEVTQTPSHQVTQMGQEVILRCVPISNHLYFYWYRQILGQKVEFLVSFYNNEISEKSEIFDDQFSVERPDGSNFTLKIRSTKLEDSAMYFCASSRQGTGELFFGEGSRLTVL.